These 6 T cell receptor beta chains originate from one sample sequenced in a study of post-analysis software for immune sequencing data. Regarding the study as a whole: Four or five TRBV segments (TRBV5-6, TRBV5-1 and TRBV20-1 among them) occurred more frequently in patients than in controls.

Their cognate antigens are unknown. Tagging with unique molecular identifiers was a feature of the TCR beta cDNA libraries. MiXCR, run by TCRdb on the PCR reads, gives a single entry per CDR3 protein. The sample lists some 890,000 distinct CDR3 sequences, about 53% seen once, with approximately 4.4% in the top ten. The sequenced material came from blood. These receptors were collected from a girl aged 10 to 17 with multiple sclerosis.

Only a few counts were recorded for this clonotype. This sequence joins TRBV2 and TRBJ2-7, with a tentative D call TRBD2 (5 bases). The DNA end favors TRBJ2-5, so the J call may be wrong. CDR1 and CDR2 (germline): SNHLY, FYNNEI. The CDR3 totals 13 residues. The CDR3 region is CASSAERKETQYF. The CDR3 DNA reads TGTGCCAGCAGTGCGGAGCGGAAAGAGACCCAGTACTTC.

The chain joins TRBV7-2 to TRBJ2-1; 11 nucleotides agree with TRBD2. Looked up from germline, CDR1 is SGHTA and CDR2 is FQGNSA. V shed 5 bases and J 6 bases; nucleotides not matched to a gene: 9. The CDR3 is made up of 16 amino acids. CDR3 in DNA: TGTGCCAGCAGCGCAACCATAGCGGGGGGGCGCAATGAGCAGTTCTTC. It is translated as CASSATIAGGRNEQFF.

The chain links TRBV20-1 to TRBJ2-1; 9 nucleotides match TRBD2. Germline assignment: CDR1 DFQATT and CDR2 SNEGSKA (reference sequence). J lost 2 bases, V lost 5 bases, and 13 bases had no gene match. The CDR3 covers 17 residues. The CDR3 loop is CSAEGNSGSGAYNEQFF. The CDR3 DNA reads TGCAGTGCTGAGGGCAATAGCGGGAGTGGCGCCTACAATGAGCAGTTCTTC.

V and J are TRBV7-6 and TRBJ2-3, with 12 bases matching TRBD2. The junction had 9 bases not matched to a gene; V was cut back by 5 bases and J by 6 bases. In germline, CDR1 is SGHVS, CDR2 FNYEAQ. The CDR3 sequence is 16 residues long. CDR3 residues: CASSRLAGESHDTQYF. In nucleotides, the CDR3 is TGTGCCAGCAGCCGACTAGCGGGAGAGTCTCATGATACGCAGTATTTT.

The rearrangement uses TRBV12-3 or TRBV12-4 and TRBJ2-3; possible D gene TRBD2, 5 bases. Trimming left V 4 bases short and J 2 bases short, with 16 bases between. The length of the CDR3 is 16 residues. The CDR3 DNA is TGTGCCAGCAGTTCCCGGACTGGCGGGCACACAGATACGCAGTATTTT. Translated: CASSSRTGGHTDTQYF.

DNA for the CDR3: TGTGCCACCAGTGATTTTTGGGATACGCAGTATTTT. Encoded protein: CATSDFWDTQYF. This chain joins TRBV24-1 and TRBJ2-3; no clear D gene. CDR3 length: 12 amino acids. Germline V gives CDR1 KGHDR, CDR2 SFDVKD. V was trimmed by 1 base and J by 6 bases, leaving 4 bases between them.